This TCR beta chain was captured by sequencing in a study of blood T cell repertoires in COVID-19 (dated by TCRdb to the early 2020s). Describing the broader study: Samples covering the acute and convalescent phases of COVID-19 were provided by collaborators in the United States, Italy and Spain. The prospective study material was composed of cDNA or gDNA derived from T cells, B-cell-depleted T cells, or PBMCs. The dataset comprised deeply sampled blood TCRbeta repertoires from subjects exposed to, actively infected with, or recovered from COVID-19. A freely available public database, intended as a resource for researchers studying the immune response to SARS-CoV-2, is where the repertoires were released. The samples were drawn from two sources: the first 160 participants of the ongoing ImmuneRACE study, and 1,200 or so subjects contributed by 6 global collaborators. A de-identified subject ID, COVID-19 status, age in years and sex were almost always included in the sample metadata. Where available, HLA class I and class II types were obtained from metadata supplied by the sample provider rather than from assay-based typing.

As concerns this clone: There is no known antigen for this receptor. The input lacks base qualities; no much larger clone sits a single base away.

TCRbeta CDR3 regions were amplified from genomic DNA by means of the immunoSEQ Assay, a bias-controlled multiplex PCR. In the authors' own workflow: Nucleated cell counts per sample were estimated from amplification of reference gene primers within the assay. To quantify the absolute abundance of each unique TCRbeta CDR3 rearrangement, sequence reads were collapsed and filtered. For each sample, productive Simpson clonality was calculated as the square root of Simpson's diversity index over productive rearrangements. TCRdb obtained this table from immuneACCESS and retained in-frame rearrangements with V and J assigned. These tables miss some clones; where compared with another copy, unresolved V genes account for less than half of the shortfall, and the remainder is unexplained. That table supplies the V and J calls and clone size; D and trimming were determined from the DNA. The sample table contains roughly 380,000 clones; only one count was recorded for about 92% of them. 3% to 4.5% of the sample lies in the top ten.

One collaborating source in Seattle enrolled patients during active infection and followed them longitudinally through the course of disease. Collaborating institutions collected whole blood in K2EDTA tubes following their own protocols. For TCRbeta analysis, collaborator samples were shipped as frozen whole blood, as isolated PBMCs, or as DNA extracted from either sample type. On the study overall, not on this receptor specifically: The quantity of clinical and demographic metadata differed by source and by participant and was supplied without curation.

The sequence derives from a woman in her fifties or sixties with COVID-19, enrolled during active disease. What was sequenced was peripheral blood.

CDR3 sequence: CASTETGGGQPQHF. At the DNA level, the sequence is TGTGCCAGTACCGAGACAGGGGGGGGTCAGCCCCAGCATTTT. This chain is built from TRBV19 and TRBJ1-5, and 9 bases in between align with TRBD1. CDR1 and CDR2 were assigned from the germline V gene (reference sequence) as LNHDA and SQIVND. The CDR3 covers 14 residues, taking in both the cysteine and the phenylalanine. The kept DNA is CDR3 alone, 42 bases in frame from the first base. V and J are trimmed by 7 bases and 6 bases, and the gene matches miss 7 bases of the junction.